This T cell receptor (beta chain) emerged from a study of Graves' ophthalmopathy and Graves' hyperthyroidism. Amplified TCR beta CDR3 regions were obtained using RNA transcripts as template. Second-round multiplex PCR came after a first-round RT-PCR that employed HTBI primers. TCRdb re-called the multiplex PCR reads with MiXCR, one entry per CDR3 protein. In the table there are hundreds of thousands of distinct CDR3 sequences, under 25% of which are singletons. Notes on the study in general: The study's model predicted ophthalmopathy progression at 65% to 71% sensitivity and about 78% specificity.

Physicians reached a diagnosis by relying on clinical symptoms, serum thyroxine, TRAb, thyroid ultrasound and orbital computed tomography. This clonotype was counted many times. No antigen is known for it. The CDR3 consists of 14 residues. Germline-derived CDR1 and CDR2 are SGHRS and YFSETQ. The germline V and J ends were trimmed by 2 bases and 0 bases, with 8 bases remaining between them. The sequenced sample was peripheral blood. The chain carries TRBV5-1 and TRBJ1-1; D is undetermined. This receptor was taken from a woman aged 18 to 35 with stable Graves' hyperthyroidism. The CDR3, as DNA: TGCGCCAGCAGCTTCTTCGGCCTGAACACTGAAGCTTTCTTT. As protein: CASSFFGLNTEAFF.